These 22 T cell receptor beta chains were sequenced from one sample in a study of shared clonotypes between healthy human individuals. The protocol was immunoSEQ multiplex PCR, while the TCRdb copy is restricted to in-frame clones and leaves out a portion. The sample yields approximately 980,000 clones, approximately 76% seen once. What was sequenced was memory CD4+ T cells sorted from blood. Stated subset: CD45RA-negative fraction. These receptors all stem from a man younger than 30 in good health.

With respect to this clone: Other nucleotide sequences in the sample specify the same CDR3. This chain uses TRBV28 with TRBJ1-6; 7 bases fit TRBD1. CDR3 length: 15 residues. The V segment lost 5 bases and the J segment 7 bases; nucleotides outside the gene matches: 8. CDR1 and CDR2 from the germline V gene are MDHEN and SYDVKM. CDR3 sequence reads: CASSRGDRVNSPLHF. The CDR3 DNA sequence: TGTGCCAGCAGTCGCGGGGACAGAGTCAATTCACCCCTCCACTTT.

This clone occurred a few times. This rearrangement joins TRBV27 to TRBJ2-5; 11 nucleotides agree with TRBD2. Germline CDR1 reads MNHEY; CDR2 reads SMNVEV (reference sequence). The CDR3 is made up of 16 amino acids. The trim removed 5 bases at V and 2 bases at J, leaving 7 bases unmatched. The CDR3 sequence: CASSITGTSGQETQYF. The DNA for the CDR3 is TGTGCCAGCAGTATCACCGGGACTAGCGGACAAGAGACCCAGTACTTC.

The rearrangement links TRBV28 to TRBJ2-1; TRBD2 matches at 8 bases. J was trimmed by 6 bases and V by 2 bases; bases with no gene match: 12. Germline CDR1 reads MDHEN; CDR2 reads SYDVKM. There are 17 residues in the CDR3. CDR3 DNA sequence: TGTGCCAGCAGTTTACAGCCAGGGACTAGGATAGGCAATGAGCAGTTCTTC. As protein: CASSLQPGTRIGNEQFF. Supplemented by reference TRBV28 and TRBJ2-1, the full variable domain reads DVKVTQSSRYLVKRTGEKVFLECVQDMDHENMFWYRQDPGLGLRLIYFSYDVKMKEKGDIPEGYSVSREKKERFSLILESASTNQTSMYLCASSLQPGTRIGNEQFFGPGTRLTVL.

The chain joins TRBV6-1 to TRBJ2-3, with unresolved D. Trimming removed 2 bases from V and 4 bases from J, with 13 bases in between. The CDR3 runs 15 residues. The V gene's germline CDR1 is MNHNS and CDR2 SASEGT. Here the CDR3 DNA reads TGTGCCAGCAGTGAAATCGGGTTAGCAGCAGATACGCAGTATTTT. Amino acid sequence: CASSEIGLAADTQYF.

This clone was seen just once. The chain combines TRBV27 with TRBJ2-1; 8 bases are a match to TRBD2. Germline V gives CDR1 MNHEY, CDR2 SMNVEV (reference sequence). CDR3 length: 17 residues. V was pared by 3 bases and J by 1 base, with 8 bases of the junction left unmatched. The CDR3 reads CASSFLFAGGSYNEQFF. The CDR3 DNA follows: TGTGCCAGCAGTTTTCTTTTTGCGGGAGGTTCCTACAATGAGCAGTTCTTC.

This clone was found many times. This CDR3 reads CASRGQGLSPLHF. Written as DNA, the CDR3 is TGTGCCAGCCGGGGGCAGGGCCTATCACCCCTCCACTTT. The V call is TRBV6-6, the J call TRBJ1-6; a possible D gene is TRBD1 (6 bases). CDR1 MNHNY and CDR2 SVGAGI come from the germline V gene (reference sequence). Trimming cost V 8 bases and J 10 bases, with 15 bases left between them. The CDR3 is 13 amino acids.

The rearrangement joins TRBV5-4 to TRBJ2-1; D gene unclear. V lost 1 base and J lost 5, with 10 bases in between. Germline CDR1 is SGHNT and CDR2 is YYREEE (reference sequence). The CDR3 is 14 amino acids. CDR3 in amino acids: CASSLSTAHNEQFF. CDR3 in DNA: TGTGCCAGCAGCTTGTCTACAGCTCACAATGAGCAGTTCTTC. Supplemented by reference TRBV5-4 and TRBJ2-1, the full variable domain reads ETGVTQSPTHLIKTRGQQVTLRCSSQSGHNTVSWYQQALGQGPQFIFQYYREEENGRGNFPPRFSGLQFPNYSSELNVNALELDDSALYLCASSLSTAHNEQFFGPGTRLTVL.

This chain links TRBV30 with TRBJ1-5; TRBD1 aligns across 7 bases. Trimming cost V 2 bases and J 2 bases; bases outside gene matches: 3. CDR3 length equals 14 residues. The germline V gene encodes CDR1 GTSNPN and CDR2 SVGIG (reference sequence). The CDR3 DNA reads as TGTGCCTGGAGTCCCGACAGGGGCAATCAGCCCCAGCATTTT. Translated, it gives CAWSPDRGNQPQHF.

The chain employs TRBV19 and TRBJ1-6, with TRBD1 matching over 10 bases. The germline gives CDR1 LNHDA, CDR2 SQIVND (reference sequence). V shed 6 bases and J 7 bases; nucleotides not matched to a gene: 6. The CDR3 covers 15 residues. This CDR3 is CASRNRDRGNSPLHF. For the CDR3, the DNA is TGTGCCAGTAGGAACCGGGACAGGGGAAATTCACCCCTCCACTTT.

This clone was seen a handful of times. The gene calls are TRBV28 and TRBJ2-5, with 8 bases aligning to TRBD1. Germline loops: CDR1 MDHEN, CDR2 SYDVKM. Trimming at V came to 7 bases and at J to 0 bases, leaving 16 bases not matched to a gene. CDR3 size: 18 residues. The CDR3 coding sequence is TGTGCCAGCAACGGACAGGGAACACCAGGGGGGTACCAAGAGACCCAGTACTTC. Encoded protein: CASNGQGTPGGYQETQYF.

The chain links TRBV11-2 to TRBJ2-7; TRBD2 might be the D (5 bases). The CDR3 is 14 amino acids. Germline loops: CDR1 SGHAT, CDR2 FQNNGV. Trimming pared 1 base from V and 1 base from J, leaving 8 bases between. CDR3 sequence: CASSLAGYSYEQYF. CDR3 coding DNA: TGTGCCAGCAGCTTAGCGGGGTATTCCTACGAGCAGTACTTC.

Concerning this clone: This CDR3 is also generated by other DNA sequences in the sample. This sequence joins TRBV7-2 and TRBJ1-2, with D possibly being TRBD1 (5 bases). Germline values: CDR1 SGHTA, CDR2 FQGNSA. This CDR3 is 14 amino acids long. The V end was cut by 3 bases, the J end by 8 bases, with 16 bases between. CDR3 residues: CASSFNGGGYGYTF. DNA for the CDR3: TGTGCCAGCAGCTTCAACGGCGGGGGGTACGGCTACACCTTC. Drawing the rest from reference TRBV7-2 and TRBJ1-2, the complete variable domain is GAGVSQSPSNKVTEKGKDVELRCDPISGHTALYWYRQSLGQGLEFLIYFQGNSAPDKSGLPSDRFSAERTGGSVSTLTIQRTQQEDSAVYLCASSFNGGGYGYTFGSGTRLTVV.

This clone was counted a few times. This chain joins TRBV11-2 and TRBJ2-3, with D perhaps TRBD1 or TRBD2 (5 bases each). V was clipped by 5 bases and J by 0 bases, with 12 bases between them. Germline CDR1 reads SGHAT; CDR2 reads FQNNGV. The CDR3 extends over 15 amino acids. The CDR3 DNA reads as TGTGCCAGCAGCCGGTCGGGACCTAGCACAGATACGCAGTATTTT. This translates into CASSRSGPSTDTQYF.

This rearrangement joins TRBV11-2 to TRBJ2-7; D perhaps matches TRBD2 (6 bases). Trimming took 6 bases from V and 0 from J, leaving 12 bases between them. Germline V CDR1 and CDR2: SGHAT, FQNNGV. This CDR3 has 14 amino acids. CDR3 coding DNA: TGTGCCAGCAGGCGGGGACGGGACTCCTACGAGCAGTACTTC. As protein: CASRRGRDSYEQYF.

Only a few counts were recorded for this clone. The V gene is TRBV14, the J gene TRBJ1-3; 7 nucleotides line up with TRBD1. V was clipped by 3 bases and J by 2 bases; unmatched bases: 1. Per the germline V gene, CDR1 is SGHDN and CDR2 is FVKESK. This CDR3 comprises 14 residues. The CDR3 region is CASSQQGAGNTIYF. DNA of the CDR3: TGTGCCAGCAGCCAGCAGGGGGCTGGAAACACCATATATTTT.

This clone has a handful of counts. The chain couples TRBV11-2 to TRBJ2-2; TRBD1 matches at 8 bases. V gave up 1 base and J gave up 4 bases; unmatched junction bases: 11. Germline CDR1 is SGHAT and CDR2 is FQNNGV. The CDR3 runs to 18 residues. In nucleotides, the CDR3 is TGTGCCAGCAGCTTAGGAGGTGGCAGGGGGCAGGTCACCGGGGAGCTGTTTTTT. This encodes CASSLGGGRGQVTGELFF.

The CDR3 region is CASSRLGTRSTGELFF. The CDR3 DNA reads as TGTGCCAGCAGCCGACTGGGGACACGCTCCACCGGGGAGCTGTTTTTT. The V call is TRBV7-2, the J call TRBJ2-2, with a weak D call TRBD1 (6 bases). Per germline, CDR1 SGHTA and CDR2 FQGNSA. This CDR3 is built from 16 residues. The ends were cut back, 5 bases at V and 4 bases at J, with 17 bases in the middle.

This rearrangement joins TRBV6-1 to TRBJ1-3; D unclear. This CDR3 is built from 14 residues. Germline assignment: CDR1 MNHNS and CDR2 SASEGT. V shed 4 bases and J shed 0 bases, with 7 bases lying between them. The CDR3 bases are TGTGCCAGCAGTGGGAAGGTCTCTGGAAACACCATATATTTT. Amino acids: CASSGKVSGNTIYF.

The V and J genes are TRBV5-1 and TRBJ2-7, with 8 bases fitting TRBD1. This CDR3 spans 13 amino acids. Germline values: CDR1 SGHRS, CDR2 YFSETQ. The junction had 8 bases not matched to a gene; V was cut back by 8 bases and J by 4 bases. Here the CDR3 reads CARKDRVSYEQYF. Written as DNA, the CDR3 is TGCGCCAGAAAGGACAGGGTATCTTACGAGCAGTACTTC. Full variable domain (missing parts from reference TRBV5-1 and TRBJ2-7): KAGVTQTPRYLIKTRGQQVTLSCSPISGHRSVSWYQQTPGQGLQFLFEYFSETQRNKGNFPGRFSGRQFSNSRSEMNVSTLELGDSALYLCARKDRVSYEQYFGPGTRLTVT.

The CDR3 loop reads CASSESTGALSGKNIQYF. CDR3 DNA sequence: TGCGCCAGCAGTGAGTCGACGGGGGCCCTAAGCGGCAAAAACATTCAGTACTTC. This chain joins TRBV10-1 and TRBJ2-4; D is perhaps TRBD1 or TRBD2 (6 bases each). Germline CDR1 and CDR2: WNHNN and SYGVQD (reference sequence). The CDR3 contains 18 residues. Trimming cost V 0 bases and J 3 bases, with 18 bases left between them.

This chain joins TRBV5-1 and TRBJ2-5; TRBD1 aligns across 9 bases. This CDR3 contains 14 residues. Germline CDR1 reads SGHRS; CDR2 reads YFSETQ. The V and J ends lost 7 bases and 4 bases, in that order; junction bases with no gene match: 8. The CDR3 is CASRDRVVAETQYF. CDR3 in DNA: TGCGCCAGCCGGGACAGGGTAGTGGCAGAGACCCAGTACTTC.

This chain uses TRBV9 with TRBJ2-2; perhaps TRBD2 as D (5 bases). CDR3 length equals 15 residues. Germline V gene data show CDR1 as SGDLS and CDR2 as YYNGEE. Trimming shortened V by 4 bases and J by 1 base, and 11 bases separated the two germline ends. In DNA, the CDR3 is TGTGCCAGCAGCAGATTCAGCGGGAACACCGGGGAGCTGTTTTTT. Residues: CASSRFSGNTGELFF.